What follows is one TCR beta chain and its context. The ends were cut back, 4 bases at V and 7 bases at J, with 9 bases in the middle. The CDR3 extends over 12 amino acids. Germline CDR1 LGHDT, CDR2 YNNKEL (reference sequence). As originally analysed: Amplification of reference gene primers was used by the study to estimate nucleated cell counts. Here immunoSEQ multiplex PCR was the method, and the copy in TCRdb shows in-frame clones only, minus some. V, J and clone size are taken as reported in that table, and D and trimming were inferred from the DNA itself. The repertoire has roughly 36,000 clones, approximately 85% of them found once; the top ten carry roughly 4.5%. The sample belongs to a study of blood T cell repertoires in COVID-19. About the research overall: Samples representing acute and convalescent COVID-19 were sourced from the United States, Italy and Spain. Sample material is recorded as cDNA or gDNA derived from T cells, B-cell-depleted T cells, or PBMCs.

The chain has TRBV3-1 (or the pseudogene TRBV3-2) and TRBJ2-3; D is ambiguous. Sequencing was done on a sample of peripheral blood. The sequence was obtained from a man between 60 and 75 years old with acute or convalescent COVID-19. The CDR3 loop reads CASSPYENTQYF. CDR3 sequence (DNA): TGTGCCAGCAGCCCTTATGAGAATACGCAGTATTTT.